This T cell receptor beta chain emerged from a study of CD8 T cells in Susac syndrome. With random hexamers, about 0.45 to 1 ug RNA was reverse transcribed. Via MiXCR, TCRdb re-called the immunoSEQ multiplex PCR reads, giving one row per CDR3 protein. The table includes 100,000 to 150,000 distinct CDR3 sequences, around 94% detected once. The T cells that were sequenced for TCR beta were CD8+ and CD4+ cells from blood. FACS was used to enrich TEMRA cells, whereas the CD8+ and CD4+ T cells were obtained by negative isolation. The sequencing sample was made of CD4+ T cells from PBMCs. This sequence was found in a human donor in good health.

The chain's CDR3 is CASSMRGPLNVQPQHF. Written as DNA, the CDR3 is TGTGCCAGCAGTATGAGGGGGCCCCTCAATGTACAGCCCCAGCATTTT. The chain has TRBV27 and TRBJ1-5; TRBD1 matches 7 bases. V shed 5 bases and J 7 bases; nucleotides not matched to a gene: 14. Germline loops: CDR1 MNHEY, CDR2 SMNVEV (reference sequence). The CDR3 extends over 16 amino acids.